The 22 T cell receptor beta chains listed next were all sequenced from one sample in a study of blood T cell repertoires in COVID-19. This table comes from immunoSEQ multiplex PCR, and its TCRdb copy is limited to in-frame clones, with some not included. The sample carries about 150,000 clones, about four fifths recorded once. Input material: peripheral blood. Source of these receptors: a man in his fifties or sixties with acute or convalescent COVID-19.

This clone was seen once. The chain uses TRBV7-3 and TRBJ2-1, with TRBD2 matching over 8 bases. In germline, CDR1 is SGHTA, CDR2 FQGTGA. This CDR3 region has 15 residues. The J segment lost 6 bases and the V segment lost 1 base, leaving 5 bases of the junction unmatched. The CDR3: CASSLSSGTFNEQFF. In DNA form, the CDR3 reads TGTGCCAGCAGCTTAAGTAGCGGGACTTTCAATGAGCAGTTCTTC.

The chain couples TRBV7-2 to TRBJ2-1, with TRBD2 identical over 7 bases. V was clipped by 6 bases and J by 8 bases; unmatched bases: 7. CDR1 is SGHTA, CDR2 FQGNSA, per germline. CDR3 length equals 13 residues. In DNA form, the CDR3 reads TGTGCCAGCAGTCCTACTAGCGACCATGAGCAGTTCTTC. Translating it yields CASSPTSDHEQFF.

This chain links TRBV7-2 with TRBJ2-2; D perhaps matches TRBD2 (5 bases). This CDR3 is built from 16 residues. Germline lookup yields CDR1 SGHTA and CDR2 FQGNSA. V lost 5 bases and J lost 4, with 17 bases in between. The CDR3 reads CASSPRTLTGTGELFF. DNA of the CDR3: TGTGCCAGCAGCCCAAGGACTCTCACGGGCACCGGGGAGCTGTTTTTT.

The V call is TRBV4-2, the J call TRBJ2-6, with a tentative D call TRBD1 (7 bases). CDR1 is LGHNA and CDR2 is YNFKEQ in the germline V gene. Trimming removed 1 base from V and 4 bases from J, with 14 bases in between. This CDR3 comprises 17 residues. The CDR3 protein is CASSQGTGGAGANVLTF. CDR3 nucleotide sequence: TGTGCCAGCAGCCAAGGGACAGGAGGGGCCGGGGCCAACGTCCTGACTTTC.

The V and J genes are TRBV6-5 and TRBJ1-2; D is ambiguous. Trimming took 6 bases from V and 0 from J, leaving 14 bases between them. Germline V gives CDR1 MNHEY, CDR2 SVGAGI. The CDR3 runs 15 residues. The DNA for the CDR3 is TGTGCCAGCAGGGCTTCCAATCCCTCTAACTATGGCTACACCTTC. Encoded protein: CASRASNPSNYGYTF.

This clone was seen a single time. The chain carries TRBV7-2 and TRBJ1-3; no firm D call. Trimming removed 3 bases from V and 1 base from J, with 10 bases in between. Looked up from germline, CDR1 is SGHTA and CDR2 is FQGNSA. The CDR3 loop spans 15 amino acids. In nucleotides, the CDR3 is TGTGCCAGCAGCTTCCCGACATCATCTGGAAACACCATATATTTT. Amino acid sequence: CASSFPTSSGNTIYF.

The rearrangement joins TRBV18 to TRBJ2-7, with 10 bases that match TRBD2. The CDR3 consists of 14 residues. Germline V gives CDR1 KGHSH, CDR2 LQKENI. Trimming took 4 bases from V and 1 from J; bases not matched to a gene: 1. The CDR3 reads CASSLAGGSYEQYF. In nucleotides, the CDR3 is TGTGCCAGCTCACTAGCGGGAGGATCCTACGAGCAGTACTTC.

The chain carries TRBV13 and TRBJ1-2; no definite D call. Germline assignment: CDR1 PRHDT and CDR2 FYEKMQ (reference sequence). Trimming took 5 bases from V and 10 from J, leaving 17 bases between them. This CDR3 has 13 amino acids. In DNA, the CDR3 is TGTGCCAGCAGCATTCGAGGGAGGGCGGACTACACCTTC. Its protein product is CASSIRGRADYTF.

This chain links TRBV2 with TRBJ2-1, with 11 positions matching TRBD2. CDR1 SNHLY and CDR2 FYNNEI come from the germline V gene. V gave up 0 bases and J gave up 4 bases; unmatched junction bases: 2. CDR3 size: 16 residues. CDR3: CASSEAASGGYNEQFF. The CDR3 nucleotides are TGTGCCAGCAGTGAAGCCGCTAGCGGGGGGTACAATGAGCAGTTCTTC.

The chain carries TRBV5-4 and TRBJ1-6; possibly TRBD1 for D (6 bases). The CDR3 length is 16 residues. Trimming cost V 3 bases and J 6 bases, with 16 bases left between them. CDR1 is SGHNT, CDR2 YYREEE, per germline (reference sequence). The CDR3 region is CASSSGQGTTNSPLHF. The CDR3 coding sequence is TGTGCCAGCAGCTCGGGCCAGGGGACAACTAATTCACCCCTCCACTTT.

This clone was counted a single time. This chain joins TRBV3-1 (or the pseudogene TRBV3-2) and TRBJ2-2, with TRBD2 matching 8 bases. CDR1 is LGHDT, CDR2 YNNKEL, per germline (reference sequence). The CDR3 is 17 amino acids. Trimming removed 1 base from V and 1 base from J; junction bases left unmatched: 5. The CDR3 protein is CASSQVAGGRNTGELFF. CDR3 DNA sequence: TGTGCCAGCAGCCAAGTGGCGGGGGGCCGGAACACCGGGGAGCTGTTTTTT.

V usage is TRBV7-2 and J usage is TRBJ1-4; D not resolved. V was trimmed by 2 bases and J by 8 bases, leaving 9 bases between them. CDR1 is SGHTA, CDR2 FQGNSA, per germline. The CDR3 runs to 13 residues. The CDR3 loop reads CASSLNRREKLFF. The CDR3 bases are TGTGCCAGCAGCTTAAACAGAAGGGAAAAACTGTTTTTT.

The rearrangement joins TRBV27 to TRBJ2-7, with 8 positions matching TRBD1. J was trimmed by 6 bases and V by 7 bases; bases with no gene match: 17. The CDR3 has 16 amino acids. The germline CDR1 and CDR2 sequences are MNHEY and SMNVEV (reference sequence). CDR3: CASNLPPDREVFEQYF. For the CDR3, the DNA is TGTGCCAGCAACCTACCCCCGGACAGGGAAGTATTCGAGCAGTACTTC.

This chain connects TRBV7-3 to TRBJ2-2; D is uncertain. The CDR3 loop spans 15 amino acids. CDR1 is SGHTA, CDR2 FQGTGA, per germline. V was shortened by 5 bases and J by 2 bases, with 12 bases between the two germline ends. This CDR3 reads CASSPSYSNTGELFF. DNA for the CDR3: TGTGCCAGCAGCCCGTCGTACAGCAACACCGGGGAGCTGTTTTTT. Full variable domain (missing parts from reference TRBV7-3 and TRBJ2-2): GAGVSQTPSNKVTEKGKYVELRCDPISGHTALYWYRQSLGQGPEFLIYFQGTGAADDSGLPNDRFFAVRPEGSVSTLKIQRTERGDSAVYLCASSPSYSNTGELFFGEGSRLTVL.

CDR3 sequence reads: CASSLRGAGTGELFF. In DNA, the CDR3 is TGTGCCAGCAGCTTGCGGGGGGCAGGGACCGGGGAGCTGTTTTTT. The chain carries TRBV5-5 and TRBJ2-2; D is perhaps TRBD2 (7 bases). CDR1 is SGHKS and CDR2 is YYEKEE in the germline V gene (reference sequence). This CDR3 comprises 15 residues. V was cut by 1 base and J by 5 bases, with 12 bases left in between.

This clone was recorded once. The J gene is TRBJ2-7, the V gene TRBV7-2; 8 bases are a match to TRBD2. The V gene's germline CDR1 is SGHTA and CDR2 FQGNSA. The CDR3 extends over 13 amino acids. J gave up 4 bases and V 6 bases, and 5 bases lay outside the gene matches. The CDR3 region has the DNA TGTGCCAGCAGTTTGACTAGCGCATACGAGCAGTACTTC. It encodes CASSLTSAYEQYF.

The chain links TRBV29-1 to TRBJ1-1; a weak D match, TRBD1 (6 bases). The germline V and J ends were trimmed by 6 bases and 0 bases, with 17 bases remaining between them. There are 15 residues in the CDR3. Germline loops: CDR1 SQVTM, CDR2 ANQGSEA. The CDR3 DNA is TGCAGCGTGTACCCAGGGGCAGCCATGAACACTGAAGCTTTCTTT. Protein: CSVYPGAAMNTEAFF.

CDR3 amino acids: CASSLKGNNEQFF. The DNA for the CDR3 is TGTGCCAGCAGCTTAAAGGGGAACAATGAGCAGTTCTTC. The chain has TRBV7-3 and TRBJ2-1; the D gene is possibly TRBD1 (5 bases). The CDR3 is 13 residues long. Germline CDR1 SGHTA, CDR2 FQGTGA. V lost 1 base to trimming and J lost 5 bases, with 6 bases between them.

The chain is built from TRBV19 and TRBJ2-7; 9 nucleotides agree with TRBD2. CDR1 is LNHDA and CDR2 is SQIVND in the germline V gene (reference sequence). The J segment lost 6 bases and the V segment lost 7 bases, leaving 4 bases of the junction unmatched. The CDR3 sequence is 12 residues long. Written as DNA, the CDR3 is TGTGCCAGTACCGGACTAGCGCGCGAGCAGTACTTC. Its protein product is CASTGLAREQYF.

Here the CDR3 reads CASSLGYVTSGPNEQFF. CDR3 coding DNA: TGCGCCAGCAGCTTGGGATATGTGACTAGCGGGCCTAATGAGCAGTTCTTC. V gene TRBV5-1 combines with J gene TRBJ2-1; 10 positions match TRBD2. Germline trimming cut 0 bases from V and 7 bases from J; bases unmatched to any gene: 10. This CDR3 is 17 amino acids long. Germline V gene data show CDR1 as SGHRS and CDR2 as YFSETQ.

V usage is TRBV6-2 or TRBV6-3 and J usage is TRBJ1-2; D gene ambiguous. The V and J ends lost 2 bases and 4 bases respectively, with 14 bases between them. Germline V CDR1 and CDR2: MNHEY, SVGEGT. The CDR3 is 15 residues long. The CDR3 loop reads CASSYARPQVYGYTF. CDR3 nucleotide sequence: TGTGCCAGCAGTTACGCCCGTCCGCAGGTCTATGGCTACACCTTC.

The chain uses TRBV7-8 and TRBJ2-5; 9 positions agree with TRBD1. V was clipped by 6 bases and J by 5 bases; unmatched bases: 13. CDR3 length: 16 amino acids. Germline CDR1 reads SGHVS; CDR2 reads FQNEAQ. The CDR3 spells CASSYHRGQDWETQYF. CDR3 sequence (DNA): TGTGCCAGCAGTTACCACAGGGGGCAGGATTGGGAGACCCAGTACTTC. The whole variable domain, filled in from reference TRBV7-8 and TRBJ2-5, reads GAGVSQSPRYKVAKRGQDVALRCDPISGHVSLFWYQQALGQGPEFLTYFQNEAQLDKSGLPSDRFFAERPEGSVSTLKIQRTQQEDSAVYLCASSYHRGQDWETQYFGPGTRLLVL.